These 10 T cell receptor beta chains share one sample of origin, sequenced in a study of cytomegalovirus exposure and HLA in healthy donors (dated by TCRdb to 2017 to 2019). Library creation used the immunoSEQ multiplex PCR assay. A mixture of 60 forward primers for TCR Vbeta segments and 13 reverse primers for TCR Jbeta segments was used in the multiplex PCR. TCRdb limited this immuneACCESS table to in-frame rearrangements with V and J called. A share of clones is missing; checked studies link under half to unresolved V genes, and the rest is unexplained. A total of around 230,000 clones appear in this sample, around 76% of them only once. The ten largest account for about 6.1% of the sample. The material sequenced was PBMCs. These receptors were taken from a man between 35 and 55 years old in good health and CMV-seropositive.

The J gene is TRBJ2-3, the V gene TRBV21-1; the DNA was not compared with TRBD2, the D call given in the table. TRBV21-1 is noted as a pseudogene. This CDR3 comprises 10 residues. The CDR3 coding sequence is TGTGCCAGCGAGACTAGCGGGGCGTATTTT. Translating it yields CASETSGAYF.

The gene calls are TRBV5-1 and TRBJ1-5, with D perhaps matching TRBD1 (6 bases). Trimming pared 4 bases from V and 0 bases from J, leaving 11 bases between. Germline CDR1 and CDR2: SGHRS and YFSETQ. The CDR3 covers 15 residues. CDR3 in DNA: TGCGCCAGCAGCCCTGGGACAAATAGCAATCAGCCCCAGCATTTT. It encodes CASSPGTNSNQPQHF.

The chain is built from TRBV19 and TRBJ1-2; no clear D. Germline CDR1 reads LNHDA; CDR2 reads SQIVND (reference sequence). The CDR3 runs to 15 residues. The V end lost 3 bases, the J end lost 3 bases, and 14 bases lay between the germline ends. CDR3 region: CASSISVWQDYGYTF. The DNA of the CDR3 is TGTGCCAGTAGTATCAGTGTCTGGCAGGACTATGGCTACACCTTC.

The chain carries TRBV6-5 and TRBJ1-1; 7 bases line up with TRBD1. Trimming took 4 bases from V and 1 from J; bases not matched to a gene: 9. CDR1 is MNHEY, CDR2 SVGAGI, per germline. The CDR3 is made up of 16 amino acids. For the CDR3, the DNA is TGTGCCAGCAGTTGGTACCTACAGGGGAGGAACACTGAAGCTTTCTTT. This sequence encodes CASSWYLQGRNTEAFF.

This clone has just one count. The chain combines TRBV9 with TRBJ2-5, with 11 bases identical to TRBD2. From germline, CDR1 is SGDLS and CDR2 YYNGEE. This CDR3 is built from 15 residues. V shed 2 bases, J shed 5 bases, and the junction held 5 bases outside the gene matches. In DNA form, the CDR3 reads TGTGCCAGCAGCGTGACTAGCGGGAATTATGAGACCCAGTACTTC. This gives the protein CASSVTSGNYETQYF. The variable domain in full, completed from reference TRBV9 and TRBJ2-5, reads DSGVTQTPKHLITATGQRVTLRCSPRSGDLSVYWYQQSLDQGLQFLIQYYNGEERAKGNILERFSAQQFPDLHSELNLSSLELGDSALYFCASSVTSGNYETQYFGPGTRLLVL.

Notes on this clone: The sample holds other DNA sequences that translate to the same CDR3. CDR3 nucleotide sequence: TGCGCCAGCAGCTTCGGACAGGGTAATGAAAAACTGTTTTTT. Its translation is CASSFGQGNEKLFF. V usage is TRBV5-1 and J usage is TRBJ1-4, with 8 bases lining up with TRBD1. This CDR3 has 14 amino acids. Germline CDR1 reads SGHRS; CDR2 reads YFSETQ. With 2 bases clipped from V and 4 bases from J, the junction kept 1 base outside the gene matches.

The V gene is TRBV9, the J gene TRBJ1-3; D unresolved. The ends were cut back, 0 bases at V and 0 bases at J, with 4 bases in the middle. The CDR3 consists of 14 residues. Germline values: CDR1 SGDLS, CDR2 YYNGEE. The CDR3 bases are TGTGCCAGCAGCGTAGCAGTCTCTGGAAACACCATATATTTT. This codes for CASSVAVSGNTIYF.

This clone was counted only a few times. This chain uses TRBV25-1 with TRBJ2-4, with 9 bases matching TRBD2. The J segment lost 2 bases and the V segment lost 3 bases, leaving 5 bases of the junction unmatched. CDR1 is MGHDK and CDR2 is SYGVNS in the germline V gene. The CDR3 runs 16 residues. CDR3: CASSDRAGGSKNIQYF. The CDR3 DNA follows: TGTGCCAGCAGTGATAGAGCGGGAGGATCCAAAAACATTCAGTACTTC.

V is TRBV5-8 and J is TRBJ1-5; D is unresolved. The CDR3 sequence is 18 residues long. Germline lookup yields CDR1 SGHTS and CDR2 YDEGEE. The V end was cut by 4 bases, the J end by 0 bases, with 20 bases between. DNA of the CDR3: TGTGCCAGCAGCGCCGCAACCCGGGTCACCCTTAGCAATCAGCCCCAGCATTTT. Amino acid sequence: CASSAATRVTLSNQPQHF.

The genes are TRBV30 and TRBJ1-5, with 11 bases lining up with TRBD1. Germline CDR1 and CDR2: GTSNPN and SVGIG (reference sequence). The CDR3 runs 16 residues. Losses at the gene ends were 3 bases for V and 4 bases for J; bases not matched to a gene: 8. The CDR3 is CAWSQADRGRNQPQHF. CDR3 DNA: TGTGCCTGGAGCCAAGCGGACAGGGGGCGAAATCAGCCCCAGCATTTT.